This passage covers 30 T cell receptor beta chains from one sample sequenced in a study of blood T cell repertoires in COVID-19. TCRdb's table, derived via immunoSEQ multiplex PCR, lists solely in-frame clones and lacks some. The sample shows 140,000 or so clones, approximately 88% of them seen only once. Sequencing input: peripheral blood. These receptors all stem from a man aged 60-69 years with active or convalescent COVID-19.

The chain carries TRBV2 and TRBJ1-3; TRBD1 might be the D (6 bases). Germline V gives CDR1 SNHLY, CDR2 FYNNEI. The CDR3 runs 16 residues. V lost 7 bases and J 2 bases, leaving 18 bases between the germline ends. The CDR3: CASTSEGVGTGNTIYF. The CDR3 DNA follows: TGTGCCAGCACCTCCGAGGGGGTTGGGACTGGAAACACCATATATTTT.

The V gene is TRBV4-3, the J gene TRBJ1-4; 9 bases line up with TRBD1. Germline trimming cut 1 base from V and 5 bases from J; bases unmatched to any gene: 5. The CDR3 sequence is 16 residues long. The germline V gene encodes CDR1 LGHNA and CDR2 YSLEER. CDR3 amino acids: CASSQALGTGNEKLFF. CDR3 nucleotide sequence: TGCGCCAGCAGCCAAGCCCTGGGGACAGGGAATGAAAAACTGTTTTTT.

V is TRBV5-1 and J is TRBJ2-3; 8 bases fit TRBD1. The CDR3 is made up of 12 amino acids. The germline CDR1 and CDR2 sequences are SGHRS and YFSETQ. V was clipped by 3 bases and J by 10 bases; unmatched bases: 4. CDR3 amino acids: CASSSGQGAQYF. The CDR3 coding sequence is TGCGCCAGCAGCTCCGGACAGGGCGCGCAGTATTTT.

The chain is built from TRBV11-2 and TRBJ1-3, with a possible D match to TRBD1 (5 bases). V lost 0 bases, J lost 6 bases, and 9 bases lay in between. CDR3 length equals 14 residues. Germline values: CDR1 SGHAT, CDR2 FQNNGV. This CDR3 reads CASSLEGDANTIYF. CDR3 DNA: TGTGCCAGCAGCTTAGAAGGGGATGCAAACACCATATATTTT.

The chain is built from TRBV10-1 and TRBJ2-1; TRBD2 aligns across 16 bases. The CDR3 consists of 17 residues. Germline V gives CDR1 WNHNN, CDR2 SYGVQD (reference sequence). With V trimmed by 4 bases and J by 7 bases, 7 bases remained unmatched. CDR3 nucleotide sequence: TGCGCCAGCAGTGGCGGGACTAGCGGGAGGGCCAGGAATGAGCAGTTCTTC. It translates to CASSGGTSGRARNEQFF.

The genes are TRBV6-4 and TRBJ2-1; 9 bases fit TRBD2. Per the germline V gene, CDR1 is MRHNA and CDR2 is SNTAGT. With V trimmed by 6 bases and J by 7 bases, 10 bases remained unmatched. The CDR3 totals 15 residues. In DNA, the CDR3 is TGTGCCAGCAGCGCTGAGGCGGGAGGGGCTAATGAGCAGTTCTTC. The encoded protein is CASSAEAGGANEQFF.

DNA of the CDR3: TGTGCCAGCAGCTCCTTCCAGCGGGGGTCCTACGAGCAGTACTTC. Translation: CASSSFQRGSYEQYF. This chain links TRBV11-1 with TRBJ2-7, with 8 bases identical to TRBD2. The CDR3 totals 15 residues. Looked up from germline, CDR1 is SGHAT and CDR2 is FQDESV (reference sequence). The ends lost 4 bases at V and 1 base at J; junction bases unmatched: 6.

The CDR3 sequence: CASSDGTSGRNEQFF. The DNA for the CDR3 is TGTGCCAGCAGTGATGGGACTAGCGGGAGAAATGAGCAGTTCTTC. V usage is TRBV6-4 and J usage is TRBJ2-1; 14 bases match TRBD2. V lost 3 bases, J lost 7 bases, and 2 bases stayed unmatched. This CDR3 region has 15 residues. Germline V gene sequence: CDR1 MRHNA, CDR2 SNTAGT.

The chain employs TRBV4-2 and TRBJ2-5; D unresolved. V was pared by 0 bases and J by 0 bases, with 8 bases between. The CDR3 is 15 residues long. Germline values: CDR1 LGHNA, CDR2 YNFKEQ. The CDR3 here is CASSQDMRNQETQYF. In DNA form, the CDR3 reads TGTGCCAGCAGCCAAGATATGAGGAACCAAGAGACCCAGTACTTC.

The rearrangement links TRBV23-1 to TRBJ1-5; 8 positions match TRBD1. TRBV23-1 is an open reading frame whose function is uncertain. The CDR3 spans 18 residues. V shed 0 bases and J 2 bases; nucleotides not matched to a gene: 9. Here the CDR3 reads CASSQSGCGQGGNQPQHF. The CDR3 DNA is TGCGCCAGCAGTCAATCGGGCTGTGGACAGGGTGGCAATCAGCCCCAGCATTTT.

The CDR3 reads CASSSGLAVANTGELFF. The CDR3 DNA is TGTGCCAGTAGTTCAGGACTAGCGGTAGCGAACACCGGGGAGCTGTTTTTT. V is TRBV19 and J is TRBJ2-2; TRBD2 aligns across 10 bases. CDR1 and CDR2 (germline): LNHDA, SQIVND (reference sequence). There are 17 residues in the CDR3. Trimming at V came to 5 bases and at J to 0 bases, leaving 6 bases not matched to a gene. The full variable domain, completed using reference TRBV19 and TRBJ2-2, is DGGITQSPKYLFRKEGQNVTLSCEQNLNHDAMYWYRQDPGQGLRLIYYSQIVNDFQKGDIAEGYSVSREKKESFPLTVTSAQKNPTAFYLCASSSGLAVANTGELFFGEGSRLTVL.

This clone was detected a few times. The rearrangement uses TRBV3-1 (or the pseudogene TRBV3-2) and TRBJ1-5; D gene ambiguous. The CDR3 length is 13 residues. The ends were cut back, 3 bases at V and 6 bases at J, with 9 bases in the middle. The germline gives CDR1 LGHDT, CDR2 YNNKEL (reference sequence). DNA for the CDR3: TGTGCCAGCAGCCAGGGAGCCGGTCAGCCCCAGCATTTT. This sequence encodes CASSQGAGQPQHF.

The chain links TRBV2 to TRBJ2-3; 8 bases agree with TRBD2. Germline CDR1 is SNHLY and CDR2 is FYNNEI. The CDR3 has 16 amino acids. The V segment lost 3 bases and the J segment 0 bases; nucleotides outside the gene matches: 5. Here the CDR3 DNA reads TGTGCCAGCAGTGAGTTTAAGCGGGAGAGCACAGATACGCAGTATTTT. The encoded protein is CASSEFKRESTDTQYF. Full variable domain (outside the CDR3, taken from reference TRBV2 and TRBJ2-3): EPEVTQTPSHQVTQMGQEVILRCVPISNHLYFYWYRQILGQKVEFLVSFYNNEISEKSEIFDDQFSVERPDGSNFTLKIRSTKLEDSAMYFCASSEFKRESTDTQYFGPGTRLTVL.

This rearrangement joins TRBV9 to TRBJ2-1; TRBD2 might be the D (5 bases). Germline V CDR1 and CDR2: SGDLS, YYNGEE. The CDR3 has 16 amino acids. Trimming removed 0 bases from V and 0 bases from J, with 10 bases in between. The CDR3 bases are TGTGCCAGCAGCGTAGGTGGGAGAGGCTCCTACAATGAGCAGTTCTTC. It specifies CASSVGGRGSYNEQFF.

The chain recombines TRBV7-9 with TRBJ2-7; D unclear. Germline-derived CDR1 and CDR2 are SEHNR and FQNEAQ (reference sequence). Trimming pared 6 bases from V and 5 bases from J, leaving 14 bases between. This CDR3 is built from 13 residues. The CDR3 DNA reads as TGTGCCAGCAGGTTCTTAGAAACTGACGAGCAGTACTTC. It translates to CASRFLETDEQYF.

The chain recombines TRBV9 with TRBJ2-7; 11 bases agree with TRBD2. The length of the CDR3 is 14 residues. Germline V CDR1 and CDR2: SGDLS, YYNGEE. Germline trimming cut 0 bases from V and 4 bases from J; bases unmatched to any gene: 0. The CDR3 nucleotides read TGTGCCAGCAGCGTAGTAGCGGGAGGGTACGAGCAGTACTTC. Translation: CASSVVAGGYEQYF.

This sequence joins TRBV19 and TRBJ2-5, with D possibly matching TRBD1 (5 bases). This CDR3 is built from 14 residues. CDR1 is LNHDA and CDR2 is SQIVND in the germline V gene (reference sequence). V lost 6 bases and J lost 2, with 13 bases in between. CDR3 protein: CASSQGYSQETQYF. In DNA form, the CDR3 reads TGTGCCAGTAGCCAGGGATACTCTCAAGAGACCCAGTACTTC. The entire variable domain, with the rest obtained from reference TRBV19 and TRBJ2-5, is as follows: DGGITQSPKYLFRKEGQNVTLSCEQNLNHDAMYWYRQDPGQGLRLIYYSQIVNDFQKGDIAEGYSVSREKKESFPLTVTSAQKNPTAFYLCASSQGYSQETQYFGPGTRLLVL.

V usage is TRBV9 and J usage is TRBJ1-2; D gene ambiguous. The CDR3 consists of 16 residues. V was cut by 4 bases and J by 8 bases, with 24 bases left in between. The V gene's germline CDR1 is SGDLS and CDR2 YYNGEE. DNA of the CDR3: TGTGCCAGCAGCCAAAACCTCCCCCCCTCAGGTGCGGGCTACACCTTC. Amino acid sequence: CASSQNLPPSGAGYTF.

The gene calls are TRBV6-1 and TRBJ2-7; tentatively, D is TRBD2 (6 bases). The germline V gene encodes CDR1 MNHNS and CDR2 SASEGT. The V end was cut by 0 bases, the J end by 6 bases, with 18 bases between. This CDR3 comprises 16 residues. CDR3 in amino acids: CASSEALLGGIREQYF. Here the CDR3 DNA reads TGTGCCAGCAGTGAAGCGCTTCTCGGCGGGATTCGCGAGCAGTACTTC.

CDR3: CASSHPASGRDLTGELFF. As DNA, the CDR3 is TGTGCCAGCAGCCACCCGGCTAGCGGGAGGGATCTCACCGGGGAGCTGTTTTTT. This chain links TRBV7-9 with TRBJ2-2, with TRBD2 matching 12 bases. Germline CDR1 reads SEHNR; CDR2 reads FQNEAQ (reference sequence). The CDR3 extends over 18 amino acids. The J segment lost 4 bases and the V segment lost 5 bases, leaving 11 bases of the junction unmatched.

The V gene is TRBV7-9, the J gene TRBJ1-2; D is ambiguous. Trimming pared 2 bases from V and 0 bases from J, leaving 7 bases between. CDR3 length: 14 residues. The germline V gene encodes CDR1 SEHNR and CDR2 FQNEAQ (reference sequence). The CDR3 reads CASSLTVANYGYTF. CDR3 sequence (DNA): TGTGCCAGCAGCTTAACTGTAGCTAACTATGGCTACACCTTC.

The J gene is TRBJ1-5, the V gene TRBV20-1, with D possibly TRBD1 on 5 matching bases. CDR1 and CDR2 (germline): DFQATT, SNEGSKA (reference sequence). The germline V and J ends were trimmed by 3 bases and 4 bases, with 10 bases remaining between them. The CDR3 runs to 13 residues. Here the CDR3 DNA reads TGCAGTGCTAGTCGGGGGGGGAATCAGCCCCAGCATTTT. This sequence encodes CSASRGGNQPQHF.

The V and J genes are TRBV6-6 and TRBJ2-7, with D possibly matching TRBD1 (6 bases). Germline V CDR1 and CDR2: MNHNY, SVGAGI (reference sequence). The CDR3 has 13 residues. V lost 2 bases and J lost 2, with 7 bases in between. CDR3 sequence: CASSYGGPYEQYF. In DNA, the CDR3 is TGTGCCAGCAGTTACGGGGGCCCCTACGAGCAGTACTTC.

The chain links TRBV5-5 to TRBJ2-1; 8 bases fit TRBD2. V dropped 4 bases and J dropped 5; count of bases not matched to a gene: 5. CDR1 and CDR2 from the germline V gene are SGHKS and YYEKEE (reference sequence). This CDR3 contains 14 residues. CDR3 coding DNA: TGTGCCAGCAGCCCGGGACTAGGTAACAATGAGCAGTTCTTC. Its translation: CASSPGLGNNEQFF.

V and J are TRBV7-6 and TRBJ2-7, with 11 bases aligning to TRBD2. Germline CDR1 and CDR2: SGHVS and FNYEAQ. With 5 bases clipped from V and 3 bases from J, the junction kept 9 bases outside the gene matches. The CDR3 has 16 amino acids. CDR3 in DNA: TGTGCCAGCAGCCCTTCCGGGACTAGCGGATACTACGAGCAGTACTTC. Translated, it gives CASSPSGTSGYYEQYF.

The chain employs TRBV28 and TRBJ2-1; 9 positions match TRBD1. The CDR3 spans 15 residues. Germline CDR1 is MDHEN and CDR2 is SYDVKM. Trimming cost V 5 bases and J 8 bases; bases outside gene matches: 10. This chain's CDR3 is CASSIRTGEKDEQFF. The CDR3 region has the DNA TGTGCCAGCAGTATCCGGACAGGGGAAAAGGATGAGCAGTTCTTC.

This clone came up a few times. The rearrangement links TRBV7-6 to TRBJ2-5, with 7 bases lining up with TRBD1. Losses at the gene ends were 5 bases for V and 2 bases for J; bases not matched to a gene: 5. This CDR3 is built from 14 residues. Germline CDR1 reads SGHVS; CDR2 reads FNYEAQ. CDR3 nucleotides: TGTGCCAGCAGCCCCGGGACAGAGCAAGAGACCCAGTACTTC. It codes for CASSPGTEQETQYF.

The genes are TRBV4-2 and TRBJ2-7, with D unclear. V lost 0 bases and J lost 4, with 13 bases in between. The CDR3 extends over 15 amino acids. Germline CDR1 LGHNA, CDR2 YNFKEQ. CDR3 sequence reads: CASSQDWAGQYEQYF. The CDR3 DNA follows: TGTGCCAGCAGCCAAGATTGGGCAGGTCAGTACGAGCAGTACTTC.

The chain combines TRBV19 with TRBJ1-2; TRBD1 aligns across 9 bases. The CDR3 is 14 amino acids. The germline V gene has CDR1 LNHDA and CDR2 SQIVND (reference sequence). V lost 7 bases and J lost 4; bases outside the gene matches: 7. The CDR3, as DNA: TGTGCCAGTACCGGGACAGGGAGTATCTATGGCTACACCTTC. It codes for CASTGTGSIYGYTF.

V usage is TRBV6-2 or TRBV6-3 and J usage is TRBJ2-3, with TRBD2 matching 7 bases. Germline assignment: CDR1 MNHEY and CDR2 SVGEGT. Trimming took 1 base from V and 1 from J; bases not matched to a gene: 2. CDR3 size: 15 residues. CDR3: CASSYFGLGTDTQYF. CDR3 bases: TGTGCCAGCAGTTACTTTGGACTAGGCACAGATACGCAGTATTTT.